The rows below give T cell receptor beta chains drawn from one sample of a study of cytomegalovirus exposure and HLA in healthy donors. The protocol was immunoSEQ multiplex PCR, while the TCRdb copy is restricted to in-frame clones and leaves out a portion. The repertoire consists of a few hundred thousand clones, with approximately 78% occurring once and the leading ten covering about 3%. Sequenced input: PBMCs. These receptors came from a man aged 30 to 39 in good health and CMV-seronegative. The CDR3 runs from the conserved cysteine through the conserved F or W. The D gene is left open where the match is weak. Size is omitted from some rows. Given values are once, few, many or a class for expanded clones.

V,size,J,D,DNA,CDR3
TRBV5-4,.,TRBJ1-3,.,TGTGCCAGCAGTCCGGCCGGCGGCACCATATATTTT,CASSPAGGTIYF
TRBV7-7,once,TRBJ2-2,.,TGTGCTAGCAGCTTAGCCGGGGGGCTCTCGAACACCGGGGAGCTGTTTTTT,CASSLAGGLSNTGELFF
TRBV5-1,few,TRBJ2-4,TRBD1,TGCGCCAGCCGTGGACAGGGAGACATTCAGTACTTC,CASRGQGDIQYF
TRBV14,.,TRBJ1-6,.,TGTGCCAGCAGCCAAGATGGGCGGGGGTGGTTGGATGCCCTCCACTTT,CASSQDGRGWLDALHF
TRBV5-6,.,TRBJ1-4,.,TGTGCCAGCAGAGGGGCCATCACGGAAAAACTGTTTTTT,CASRGAITEKLFF
TRBV7-2,.,TRBJ2-5,TRBD2,TGTGCCAGCAGCTGGCCGGGACTAGCAGAGACCCAGTACTTC,CASSWPGLAETQYF
TRBV2,.,TRBJ1-4,.,TGTGCCAGCAACTCGTACTCCGGGGGAAGAGAAAAACTGTTTTTT,CASNSYSGGREKLFF
TRBV25-1,.,TRBJ2-2,.,TGTGCCAGCAGTGAAGGGGGAGGCGGGGAGCTGTTTTTT,CASSEGGGGELFF
TRBV28,.,TRBJ1-5,.,TGTGCCAGCAGCCCTGGAGGGGTTCTGAGCAATCAGCCCCAGCATTTT,CASSPGGVLSNQPQHF
TRBV5-4,.,TRBJ2-5,.,TGTGCCAGCAGCTCGGGGGACGGGGAGACCCAGTACTTC,CASSSGDGETQYF
TRBV5-1,.,TRBJ1-2,.,TGCGCCAGCAGCTTGGCGGGACTCCAGGATGACTATGGCTACACCTTC,CASSLAGLQDDYGYTF
TRBV10-3,few,TRBJ2-7,.,TGTGCCATCAGTGAGGTAGCGGCAAATTCCTACGAGCAGTACTTC,CAISEVAANSYEQYF
TRBV7-9,.,TRBJ2-7,.,TGTGCCAGCAGCTTATCGGGATACGAGCAGTACTTC,CASSLSGYEQYF
TRBV5-1,.,TRBJ1-4,TRBD1,TGCGCCAGCAGCTCCGGAAACAGGGGGCTCTTCGGTAATGAAAAACTGTTTTTT,CASSSGNRGLFGNEKLFF
TRBV5-4,.,TRBJ2-7,TRBD1,TGTGCCAGCAGCTCCGGACAGGGGGGCTACGAGCAGTACTTC,CASSSGQGGYEQYF
TRBV27,.,TRBJ1-2,TRBD1,TGTGCCAGCAGCTTCCAGACAGGGGGCATTGGTGGCTACACCTTC,CASSFQTGGIGGYTF
TRBV21-1,.,TRBJ2-1,.,TGTGCCAGCAGCAAAGAGTCTAGCGGGGGCCTCTCCTACAATGAGCAGTTCTTC,CASSKESSGGLSYNEQFF
TRBV9,few,TRBJ2-5,TRBD1,TGTGCCAGCAGCGTAGGTGGACAGGGTCGGGAGACCCAGTACTTC,CASSVGGQGRETQYF
TRBV6-5,.,TRBJ2-7,TRBD1,TGTGCCAGCAGTTACTCGACAGGGGCGTCCTACGAGCAGTACTTC,CASSYSTGASYEQYF
TRBV15,.,TRBJ2-1,.,TGTGCCACCAGCAGAGATCTAACCAGGGCGCGCAATGAGCAGTTCTTC,CATSRDLTRARNEQFF
TRBV2,once,TRBJ1-3,TRBD1,TGTGCCAGCAGTCCTGAGGGGGCCTTGGCTGGAAACACCATATATTTT,CASSPEGALAGNTIYF
TRBV27,once,TRBJ2-1,TRBD2,TGTGCCAGCAGTTTAAAATCCCGGGCAGCGGGATACAATGAGCAGTTCTTC,CASSLKSRAAGYNEQFF
TRBV4-1,.,TRBJ2-1,TRBD2,TGCGCCAGCAGCCAAGATGGTCCAGCGGGGGGGCGAAATGAGCAGTTCTTC,CASSQDGPAGGRNEQFF
TRBV7-2,.,TRBJ2-1,.,TGTGCCAGCAGCTTAAGGCAGGGATACTACAATGAGCAGTTCTTC,CASSLRQGYYNEQFF
TRBV28,.,TRBJ2-7,TRBD2,TGTGCCAGCAAACCCGAGGGGAGGGCCCGCCACGAGCAGTACTTC,CASKPEGRARHEQYF
TRBV6-6,.,TRBJ1-2,.,TGTGCGGGGGGGGGTATGGACTATGGCTACACCTTC,CAGGGMDYGYTF
TRBV27,.,TRBJ2-7,.,TGTGCCAGCAGTTTATCACTCAGGGTTAACTACGAGCAGTACTTC,CASSLSLRVNYEQYF
TRBV5-6,.,TRBJ1-5,.,TGTGCCAGCAGCCGGTCCGGGACTGAATTGAATCAGCCCCAGCATTTT,CASSRSGTELNQPQHF
TRBV28,.,TRBJ1-4,TRBD1,TGTGCCAGCAGGACAGGGGGCGCAACTAATGAAAAACTGTTTTTT,CASRTGGATNEKLFF
TRBV7-9,.,TRBJ2-3,.,TGTGCCAGCAGTTCCAGGGGATCCTACACAGATACGCAGTATTTT,CASSSRGSYTDTQYF
TRBV7-2,.,TRBJ2-3,TRBD2,TGTGCCAGCAGCAGAATGGGACTAGCGGGGAACACAGATACGCAGTATTTT,CASSRMGLAGNTDTQYF
TRBV25-1,.,TRBJ2-3,.,TGTGCCAGCAGTGAACCGGGGGTTGCAGATACGCAGTATTTT,CASSEPGVADTQYF
TRBV19,.,TRBJ1-4,TRBD1,TGTGCCAGTAGTATCCGCGACAGGGATGAAAAACTGTTTTTT,CASSIRDRDEKLFF
TRBV4-1,.,TRBJ2-6,.,TGCGCCAGCACCCCCAGGGGGGAAGGTTCTCTGGGGGCCAGCGTCCTGACTTTC,CASTPRGEGSLGASVLTF
TRBV11-3,.,TRBJ2-2,TRBD1,TGTGCCAGCAGCTCAAACAGGGGATCCGGGGAGCTGTTTTTT,CASSSNRGSGELFF
TRBV28,.,TRBJ2-1,.,TGTGCCAGCAGTTTAGGGGGGGGCTCCAAGCAGTTCTTC,CASSLGGGSKQFF
TRBV9,.,TRBJ2-3,TRBD2,TGTGCCAGCAGCGTAGATCCTAGCGGGGGGGTGGCAGATACGCAGTATTTT,CASSVDPSGGVADTQYF
TRBV28,few,TRBJ1-2,.,TGTGCCAGCAGTTTGCTGGCCAACTATGGCTACACCTTC,CASSLLANYGYTF
TRBV7-9,.,TRBJ2-1,.,TGTGCCAGCAGCCCGCCTGGCACAGCAGACAATGAGCAGTTCTTC,CASSPPGTADNEQFF
TRBV7-2,.,TRBJ2-7,TRBD2,TGTGCCAGCAGCTTAGATCGGGCTAGCGGGGCCTACGAGCAGTACTTC,CASSLDRASGAYEQYF
TRBV11-2,.,TRBJ2-7,TRBD1,TGTGCCAGCAAGAATACAGGGGTTTACGAGCAGTACTTC,CASKNTGVYEQYF
TRBV19,.,TRBJ2-1,TRBD2,TGTGCCAGTAGTCCGCGACTAGCGGGGCATTCCTACAATGAGCAGTTCTTC,CASSPRLAGHSYNEQFF
TRBV6-6,.,TRBJ2-7,TRBD1,TGTGCCAGCAGTTCGGACAGGGATCCTAGCGACGAGCAGTACTTC,CASSSDRDPSDEQYF
TRBV6-1,few,TRBJ1-2,TRBD1,TGTGCCAGCAGTTCCGGGACAGGGGGCTATGGCTACACCTTC,CASSSGTGGYGYTF
TRBV7-7,.,TRBJ2-3,TRBD2,TGTGCTAGCAGCCATGGACGGGGGGGCAAAACAGATACGCAGTATTTT,CASSHGRGGKTDTQYF
TRBV7-2,once,TRBJ2-7,.,TGTGCCAGCAGCCCCCGGGTGGAAGTTAAGTTCTCCTACGAGCAGTACTTC,CASSPRVEVKFSYEQYF
TRBV4-1,.,TRBJ1-1,.,TGCGCCAGCAGCCAAGAGGACAGAAAGAACACTGAAGCTTTCTTT,CASSQEDRKNTEAFF